Below, 15 T cell receptor beta chains from the same sample are listed, as sequenced in a study of T cells in Graves' hyperthyroidism and ophthalmopathy (dated by TCRdb to the late 2010s). Library preparation used multiplex PCR. Sequenced using an Illumina HiSeq 2000. Amplification of TCR beta CDR3 regions was carried out from RNA transcripts. A first-round RT-PCR of the TCR CDR3 used the HTBI primer set with the Qiagen OneStep RT-PCR kit. The raw public reads went through TCRdb reprocessing: fastp at Q25, MiXCR clone calling, in-frame beta chains kept. When rows share a CDR3 protein, they turn into one entry using the most common DNA and genes. The sample contains approximately 620,000 distinct CDR3 sequences, around 15% of them found a single time. The top ten clonotypes cover 3% to 4% of the sample. Specimen: blood. The receptors shown here come from a woman aged 40 to 50 with Graves' ophthalmopathy.

At least ten counts were recorded for this clonotype. The V call is TRBV12-3 or TRBV12-4, the J call TRBJ2-3; TRBD1 agrees at 8 bases. The trim removed 5 bases at V and 1 base at J, leaving 8 bases unmatched. The CDR3 runs 16 residues. The CDR3 loop reads CASSPGTGRGTDTQYF. The CDR3 DNA reads as TGTGCCAGCAGTCCTGGGACAGGTAGGGGCACAGATACGCAGTATTTT.

The sample holds many counts of this clonotype. V gene TRBV11-1 combines with J gene TRBJ2-5, with D possibly TRBD2 on 7 matching bases. CDR1 and CDR2 (germline): SGHAT, FQDESV (reference sequence). This CDR3 region has 14 residues. V was pared by 0 bases and J by 5 bases, with 10 bases between. The CDR3 region has the DNA TGTGCCAGCAGCTTAGCGGGGGGGCTGGAGACCCAGTACTTC. Translating it yields CASSLAGGLETQYF.

There are a few counts of this clonotype. This sequence joins TRBV5-1 and TRBJ2-7, with 8 bases matching TRBD2. The germline CDR1 and CDR2 sequences are SGHRS and YFSETQ. The trim removed 1 base at V and 2 bases at J, leaving 5 bases unmatched. The CDR3 loop spans 15 amino acids. DNA for the CDR3: TGCGCCAGCAGCTTGTTTCAAGCGGGAGCCTACGAGCAGTACTTC. The encoded protein is CASSLFQAGAYEQYF. Full variable domain (missing parts from reference TRBV5-1 and TRBJ2-7): KAGVTQTPRYLIKTRGQQVTLSCSPISGHRSVSWYQQTPGQGLQFLFEYFSETQRNKGNFPGRFSGRQFSNSRSEMNVSTLELGDSALYLCASSLFQAGAYEQYFGPGTRLTVT.

The chain recombines TRBV20-1 with TRBJ1-2; 8 bases match TRBD1. The junction had 10 bases not matched to a gene; V was cut back by 3 bases and J by 7 bases. The CDR3 contains 14 residues. Germline CDR1 reads DFQATT; CDR2 reads SNEGSKA (reference sequence). CDR3 DNA sequence: TGCAGTGCTAGGGCGGGACAGGCTGTACGTGGCTACACCTTC. Translation: CSARAGQAVRGYTF.

The V gene is TRBV6-2 or TRBV6-3, the J gene TRBJ2-7; 7 nucleotides align to TRBD1. This CDR3 region has 16 residues. Germline CDR1 and CDR2: MNHEY and SVGEGT. The J segment lost 0 bases and the V segment lost 7 bases, leaving 12 bases of the junction unmatched. For the CDR3, the DNA is TGTGCCAGCACCACACGTCCGGGACAGAGCTCCTACGAGCAGTACTTC. Encoded protein: CASTTRPGQSSYEQYF.

In this sample, this clonotype turned up a few times. This rearrangement joins TRBV27 to TRBJ2-7; 7 bases map to TRBD2. CDR3 size: 15 residues. Germline loops: CDR1 MNHEY, CDR2 SMNVEV (reference sequence). V shed 3 bases and J 6 bases; nucleotides not matched to a gene: 11. CDR3 nucleotides: TGTGCCAGCAGTTTTGGGGGGAGGGCCAGTAGCGAGCAGTACTTC. This encodes CASSFGGRASSEQYF.

For this clonotype: A read error may produce the germline difference seen at one junction end. The rearrangement links TRBV6-1 to TRBJ1-1; possible D gene TRBD1, 6 bases. This CDR3 contains 14 residues. CDR1 and CDR2 (germline): MNHNS, SASEGT. The CDR3 DNA sequence: TGTGCCATCAGTCCGGGGGCGGAGGGCACTGAAGCTTTCTTT. Residues: CAISPGAEGTEAFF.

This clonotype has at least ten counts. The chain uses TRBV20-1 and TRBJ1-3; a possible D gene is TRBD1 (5 bases). The V gene's germline CDR1 is DFQATT and CDR2 SNEGSKA (reference sequence). CDR3 length: 15 amino acids. The V gene lost 6 bases and the J gene lost 4 bases, with 19 bases spanning the gap. CDR3 sequence: CSARGGGMAGNTIYF. CDR3 sequence (DNA): TGCAGTGCCCGAGGCGGGGGAATGGCCGGAAACACCATATATTTT.

This clonotype occurred a few times. The rearrangement links TRBV6-1 to TRBJ1-5; weak D call: TRBD1 (5 bases). V was pared by 6 bases and J by 5 bases, with 17 bases between. The CDR3 is 15 amino acids. Germline CDR1 reads MNHNS; CDR2 reads SASEGT. The CDR3 DNA sequence: TGTGCCAGCAGAGGGAGAGGTGGGGGAGATCAGCCCCAGCATTTT. Its protein product is CASRGRGGGDQPQHF.

This clonotype has ten or more counts. The chain couples TRBV29-1 to TRBJ1-4; no definite D call. CDR3 size: 12 residues. Germline CDR1 reads SQVTM; CDR2 reads ANQGSEA. V shed 7 bases and J shed 4 bases, with 10 bases lying between them. CDR3 nucleotides: TGCAGCGCCGGTAGTGGTAATGAAAAACTGTTTTTT. Its translation is CSAGSGNEKLFF.

The genes are TRBV5-1 and TRBJ2-1; D ambiguous. Trimming took off 0 bases at V and 4 bases at J, with 8 bases between the two ends. The germline V gene encodes CDR1 SGHRS and CDR2 YFSETQ. The CDR3 covers 14 residues. CDR3 nucleotides: TGCGCCAGCAGCTTGGAACAGACTTACAATGAGCAGTTCTTC. It specifies CASSLEQTYNEQFF.

This chain uses TRBV9 with TRBJ2-7, with 9 positions matching TRBD2. With V trimmed by 0 bases and J by 2 bases, 3 bases remained unmatched. This CDR3 has 15 residues. Per the germline V gene, CDR1 is SGDLS and CDR2 is YYNGEE. The CDR3 DNA reads TGTGCCAGCAGCGTAGGCCCTAGCGGGACCTACGAGCAGTACTTC. Its protein product is CASSVGPSGTYEQYF.

The chain uses TRBV25-1 and TRBJ2-1; 11 bases fit TRBD2. CDR1 is MGHDK, CDR2 SYGVNS, per germline. The V gene end was trimmed by 5 bases and the J gene end by 7 bases; junction bases not matched to a gene: 7. The CDR3 totals 15 residues. CDR3 sequence reads: CASSRNSGRVNEQFF. The CDR3 region has the DNA TGTGCCAGCAGTCGAAATAGCGGGAGGGTTAATGAGCAGTTCTTC.

This clonotype was counted between two and nine times. J is TRBJ2-1 and V is TRBV5-6, with D hard to call. Germline V gene sequence: CDR1 SGHDT, CDR2 YYEEEE. Trimming stripped 1 base from V and 7 bases from J, with 12 bases between. The CDR3 runs to 14 residues. Here the CDR3 reads CASSLRDGLNEQFF. CDR3 bases: TGTGCCAGCAGCTTGCGCGACGGCCTAAATGAGCAGTTCTTC.

This clonotype was observed many times. The chain carries TRBV5-8 and TRBJ2-5, with 16 nucleotides matching TRBD2. The V gene's germline CDR1 is SGHTS and CDR2 YDEGEE. Trimming cost V 3 bases and J 4 bases; bases outside gene matches: 3. The CDR3 runs 16 residues. CDR3 amino acids: CASSSGLAGGIETQYF. The CDR3 DNA is TGTGCCAGCAGCTCGGGACTAGCGGGAGGGATAGAGACCCAGTACTTC.